This T cell receptor (beta chain) comes out of a study of persistence of HIV-infected CD4 T cells. Background on the study: A couple of participants gave one leukapheresis sample; others gave up to roughly 200 mL blood repeatedly.

Sequencing used immunoSEQ version 4 in survey mode. Profiling relied on immunoSEQ multiplex PCR, and the TCRdb table lists in-frame clones only, not all of them. Here the sample spans around 28,000 clones, around 73% being singletons. The CDR3 loop spans 13 amino acids. Germline CDR1 is MDHEN and CDR2 is SYDVKM. The V and J ends lost 11 bases and 6 bases respectively, with 16 bases between them. Stimulation used about 9.2 ug/mL lysate from CMV-infected fibroblasts. CD40L-negative CD69-negative CD45RO-high memory CD4+ T cells were sorted as populations depleted of antigen-responding cells. PBMCs were depleted of CD8+ T cells before stimulation. Details on this clone: Its specificity is unknown.

Study-wide results and limits: TCRbeta richness was lower in CMV- and Gag-responding cells than in anti-CD3/anti-CD28-responding cells. Proviral oligoclonality tracked with TCR oligoclonality within the same sorted cells.

The material was CD4+ T cells sorted from PBMCs after roughly 19-hour stimulation, obtained from a patient who received antiretroviral therapy. V is TRBV28 and J is TRBJ2-2, with D perhaps matching TRBD1 (7 bases). The receptor was derived from an adult woman with HIV who was CMV-seropositive. The DNA for the CDR3 is TGTGCCGGGGGAGGACAGGTAGCCGGGGAGCTGTTTTTT. It yields the protein CAGGGQVAGELFF.